This T cell receptor (beta chain) was found in a study of cytomegalovirus exposure and HLA in healthy donors. Study in general: Across about 400 genotyped donors, about 80% landed in the Caucasian-associated ancestry cluster.

Overall study findings and caveats: In a later analysis, about 17,000 TCR beta sequences were associated with HLA alleles at 0.05 false discovery rate. Listed as cytomegalovirus-associated were 164 TCR beta chains.

Use of 60 Vbeta and 13 Jbeta primers characterized the PCR. Measured with immunoSEQ multiplex PCR; TCRdb has only the in-frame clones, and not every one. The sample has under 150,000 clones. Healthy bone marrow donors formed the donor group. Worth noting for this clone: Its specificity is unknown.

Germline values: CDR1 MDHEN, CDR2 SYDVKM. The V segment lost 6 bases and the J segment 6 bases; nucleotides outside the gene matches: 13. There are 15 residues in the CDR3. This clonotype was obtained from a woman in her sixties or seventies in good health and CMV-seronegative. The V and J genes are TRBV28 and TRBJ2-5, with 7 bases matching TRBD2. Material: PBMCs. The CDR3 DNA reads as TGTGCCAGCAGCTCTAGGGTAGCGGGTAGTCAGACCCAGTACTTC. Protein: CASSSRVAGSQTQYF.